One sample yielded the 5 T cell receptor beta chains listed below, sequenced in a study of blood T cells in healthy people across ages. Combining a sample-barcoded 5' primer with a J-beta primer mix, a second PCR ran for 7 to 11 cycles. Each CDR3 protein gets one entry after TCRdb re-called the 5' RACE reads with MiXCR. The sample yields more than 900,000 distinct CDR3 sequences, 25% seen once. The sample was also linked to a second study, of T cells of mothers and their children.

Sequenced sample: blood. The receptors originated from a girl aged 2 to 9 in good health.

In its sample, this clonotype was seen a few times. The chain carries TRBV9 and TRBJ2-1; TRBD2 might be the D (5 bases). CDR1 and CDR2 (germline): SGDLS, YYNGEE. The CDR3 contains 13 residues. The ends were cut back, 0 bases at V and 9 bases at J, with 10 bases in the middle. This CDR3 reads CASSVGGLTEQFF. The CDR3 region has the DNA TGTGCCAGCAGCGTAGGAGGGCTAACTGAGCAGTTCTTC.

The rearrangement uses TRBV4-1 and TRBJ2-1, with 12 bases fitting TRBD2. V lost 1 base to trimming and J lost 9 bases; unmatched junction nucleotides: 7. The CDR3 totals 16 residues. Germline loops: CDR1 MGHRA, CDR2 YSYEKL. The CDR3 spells CASSQALAGGRGEQFF. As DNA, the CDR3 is TGCGCCAGCAGCCAAGCACTAGCGGGAGGTAGGGGTGAGCAGTTCTTC.

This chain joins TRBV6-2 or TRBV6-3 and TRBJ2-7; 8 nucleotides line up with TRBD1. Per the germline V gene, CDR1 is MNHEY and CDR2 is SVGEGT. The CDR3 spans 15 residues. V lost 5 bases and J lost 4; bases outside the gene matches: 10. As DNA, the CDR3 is TGTGCCAGCAGTCGATCCGGGACAGGAGCTTACGAGCAGTACTTC. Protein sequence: CASSRSGTGAYEQYF.

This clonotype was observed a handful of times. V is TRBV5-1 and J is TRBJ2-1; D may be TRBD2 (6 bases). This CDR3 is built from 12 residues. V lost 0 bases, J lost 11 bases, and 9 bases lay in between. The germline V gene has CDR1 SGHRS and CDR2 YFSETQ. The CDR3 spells CASSLVSGQQFF. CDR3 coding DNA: TGCGCCAGCAGCTTGGTCAGCGGGCAGCAGTTCTTC.

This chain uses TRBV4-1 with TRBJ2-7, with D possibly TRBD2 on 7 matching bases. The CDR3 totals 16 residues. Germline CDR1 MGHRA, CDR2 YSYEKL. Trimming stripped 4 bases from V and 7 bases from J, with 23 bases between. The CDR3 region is CASSLTGSGTVTEQYF. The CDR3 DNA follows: TGCGCCAGCAGCCTGACAGGCAGCGGGACGGTAACGGAGCAGTACTTC.